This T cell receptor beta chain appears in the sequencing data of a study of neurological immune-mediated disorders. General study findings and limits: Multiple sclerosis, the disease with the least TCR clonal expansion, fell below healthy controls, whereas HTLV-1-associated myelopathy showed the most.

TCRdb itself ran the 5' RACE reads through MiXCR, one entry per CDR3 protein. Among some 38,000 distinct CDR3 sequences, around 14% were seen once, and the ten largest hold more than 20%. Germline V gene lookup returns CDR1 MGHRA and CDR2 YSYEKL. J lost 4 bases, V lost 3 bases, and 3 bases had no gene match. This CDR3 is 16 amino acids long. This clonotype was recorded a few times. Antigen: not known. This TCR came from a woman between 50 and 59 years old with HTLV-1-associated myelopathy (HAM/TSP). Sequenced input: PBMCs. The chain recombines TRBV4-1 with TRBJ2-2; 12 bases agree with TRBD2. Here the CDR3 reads CASSQPGLAGTGELFF. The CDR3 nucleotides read TGCGCCAGCAGCCAGCCGGGACTAGCGGGCACCGGGGAGCTGTTTTTT.